Given below is one TCR beta chain in context. Antigen specificity is unknown. This entry is derived from a study of cytomegalovirus exposure and HLA in healthy donors. Study-level background: One earlier analysis, a look at around 180 million T cells, found some 100 million unique TCR beta sequences.

Regarding the study as a whole: The study flagged fewer than 200 TCR beta chains as cytomegalovirus-associated. In a later analysis, TCR association rates varied by HLA locus: DRB1 most, HLA-C fewest.

The PCR was carried out with 60 Vbeta primers and 13 Jbeta primers. This table comes from immunoSEQ multiplex PCR, and its TCRdb copy is limited to in-frame clones, with some not included. The sample includes about 180,000 clones, about 78% of them seen just once. Sequencing used PBMCs. The TCR sequence derives from a middle-aged man in good health and CMV-seronegative.

The CDR3 coding sequence is TGTGCCAGCTCACCGGCTAGTGACGGCGAGCAGTACTTC. Its translation: CASSPASDGEQYF. The genes are TRBV18 and TRBJ2-7; D not resolved. The CDR3 extends over 13 amino acids. V gave up 3 bases and J gave up 6 bases, with 12 bases separating them. CDR1 is KGHSH, CDR2 LQKENI, per germline.